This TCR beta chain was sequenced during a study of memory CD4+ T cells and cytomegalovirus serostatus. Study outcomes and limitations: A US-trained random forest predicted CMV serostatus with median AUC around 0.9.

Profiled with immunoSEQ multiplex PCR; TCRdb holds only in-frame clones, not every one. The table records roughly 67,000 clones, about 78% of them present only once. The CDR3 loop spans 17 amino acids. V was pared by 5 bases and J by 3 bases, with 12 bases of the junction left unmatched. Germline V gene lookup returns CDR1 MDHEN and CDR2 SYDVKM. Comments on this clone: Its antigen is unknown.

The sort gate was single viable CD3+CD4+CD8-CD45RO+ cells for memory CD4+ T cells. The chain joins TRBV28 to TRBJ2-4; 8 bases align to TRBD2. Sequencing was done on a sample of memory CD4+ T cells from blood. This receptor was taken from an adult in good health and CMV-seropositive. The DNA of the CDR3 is TGTGCCAGCAGTCCTCCCGGAGCGGGAGTTGACAAAAACATTCAGTACTTC. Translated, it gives CASSPPGAGVDKNIQYF.